The 28 T cell receptor beta chains below were found in one sample sequenced in a study of T cells in Graves' hyperthyroidism and ophthalmopathy. TCR beta CDR3 sequences were amplified from RNA transcripts. RT-PCR in the first round (using the HTBI primer set) targeted the TCR CDR3. One entry per CDR3 protein, called by TCRdb with MiXCR from the multiplex PCR reads. The table lists over 250,000 distinct CDR3 sequences, less than 30% of them singletons, with approximately 25% in the top ten. Sequencing was done on a sample of blood. These receptors came from a man in his forties with Graves' hyperthyroidism that later progressed to Graves' ophthalmopathy.

This clonotype appeared many times. This chain connects TRBV3-1 to TRBJ1-1; D gene uncertain. Germline V CDR1 and CDR2: LGHDT, YNNKEL (reference sequence). The CDR3 is 14 amino acids. V lost 6 bases, J lost 3 bases, and 14 bases lay in between. DNA of the CDR3: TGTGCCAGCAGGGACTGGGGAAGAGACACTGAAGCTTTCTTT. Translation: CASRDWGRDTEAFF.

This clonotype was detected ten times or more. This sequence may be a read error, since a much larger clone differs from it by one base. J is TRBJ2-7 and V is TRBV12-3 or TRBV12-4; TRBD2 agrees at 9 bases. After removal of 1 base from V and 6 bases from J, the junction contained 10 bases not matched to a gene. The CDR3 contains 16 residues. The CDR3: CASSLEWRGGNGEQYF. CDR3 nucleotides: TGTGCCAGCAGTTTAGAGTGGCGGGGGGGAAATGGCGAGCAGTACTTC.

A note on this clonotype: Being one base from a much bigger clone, this may be a read error. This sequence joins TRBV2 and TRBJ2-7; the D call may be TRBD1 or TRBD2 (5 bases each). This CDR3 has 14 amino acids. CDR1 is SNHLY and CDR2 is FYNNEI in the germline V gene. The CDR3 sequence is CASSPGRGPYEQCF. The CDR3 nucleotides read TGTGCCAGCTCACCCGGACGGGGCCCCTACGAGCAGTGCTTC.

This clonotype was recorded at least ten times. The chain combines TRBV6-2 or TRBV6-3 with TRBJ1-5; no reliable D call. Looked up from germline, CDR1 is MNHEY and CDR2 is SVGEGT. The CDR3 is 14 amino acids. V dropped 0 bases and J dropped 2 bases, with 5 bases sitting between them. The CDR3 bases are TGTGCCAGCAGTTACTCGCAGGGCAATCAGCCCCAGCATTTT. Protein product: CASSYSQGNQPQHF.

For this clonotype: One junction end does not reproduce the germline sequence, and a read error may be involved. CDR3 amino acids: CASNELAGEETQYF. The CDR3 DNA follows: TGTGCCAGCAATGAACTAGCGGGAGAAGAGACCCAGTACTTC. The chain employs TRBV6-1 and TRBJ2-5, with 11 positions matching TRBD2. Germline assignment: CDR1 MNHNS and CDR2 SASEGT. The CDR3 consists of 14 residues.

The chain employs TRBV20-1 and TRBJ2-7; D might be TRBD2 (7 bases). The CDR3 totals 14 residues. V shed 5 bases and J shed 2 bases, with 16 bases lying between them. Germline CDR1 and CDR2: DFQATT and SNEGSKA (reference sequence). The CDR3 region has the DNA TGCAGTGCTTTCGAGGGGGGGCTAACCTACGAGCAGTACTTC. Its translation is CSAFEGGLTYEQYF.

This clonotype was counted at least ten times. The V call is TRBV11-2, the J call TRBJ2-4, with D maybe TRBD1 (6 bases). The CDR3 has 18 amino acids. CDR1 SGHAT and CDR2 FQNNGV come from the germline V gene. V shed 5 bases and J shed 0 bases, with 20 bases lying between them. CDR3 loop: CASSQGITGELAKNIQYF. CDR3 nucleotide sequence: TGTGCCAGCAGCCAGGGGATTACAGGAGAACTAGCCAAAAACATTCAGTACTTC.

The chain has TRBV6-2 or TRBV6-3 and TRBJ2-6; 7 bases line up with TRBD2. Per germline, CDR1 MNHEY and CDR2 SVGEGT. V gave up 4 bases and J gave up 0 bases; unmatched junction bases: 6. This CDR3 is built from 17 residues. CDR3 protein: CASSSGTMVSGANVLTF. In nucleotides, the CDR3 is TGTGCCAGCAGTTCGGGGACTATGGTCTCTGGGGCCAACGTCCTGACTTTC.

In this sample, this clonotype turned up a few times. The chain employs TRBV6-5 and TRBJ1-1, with D unresolved. CDR3 size: 14 residues. The germline gives CDR1 MNHEY, CDR2 SVGAGI. V was cut by 0 bases and J by 4 bases, with 9 bases left in between. The CDR3 loop is CASSYSAKGTEAFF. CDR3 DNA sequence: TGTGCCAGCAGTTACTCGGCAAAGGGCACTGAAGCTTTCTTT.

This clonotype has a count of ten or more. The chain carries TRBV11-2 and TRBJ2-5; 15 bases map to TRBD2. Per the germline V gene, CDR1 is SGHAT and CDR2 is FQNNGV. The CDR3 consists of 18 residues. The trim removed 3 bases at V and 5 bases at J, leaving 10 bases unmatched. The CDR3 bases are TGTGCCAGCAGCTTTCCGGGACTAGCGGGAGGTGCGGGGGAGACCCAGTACTTC. Translated, it gives CASSFPGLAGGAGETQYF.

The chain employs TRBV20-1 and TRBJ2-5; 10 bases align to TRBD2. Germline CDR1 is DFQATT and CDR2 is SNEGSKA (reference sequence). The J segment lost 5 bases and the V segment lost 5 bases, leaving 5 bases of the junction unmatched. This CDR3 has 13 residues. DNA for the CDR3: TGCAGTGCTGGGAGCGGGGGGGCTGAGACCCAGTACTTC. It is translated as CSAGSGGAETQYF.

This clonotype appeared many times. V gene TRBV10-1 combines with J gene TRBJ2-5; perhaps TRBD2 as D (5 bases). Trimming pared 0 bases from V and 2 bases from J, leaving 10 bases between. This CDR3 region has 15 residues. The germline gives CDR1 WNHNN, CDR2 SYGVQD (reference sequence). The CDR3 nucleotides read TGCGCCAGCAGTGAGTCGCGGACGGGACAAGAGACCCAGTACTTC. Its translation is CASSESRTGQETQYF.

The J gene is TRBJ2-7, the V gene TRBV6-1; D remains ambiguous. The CDR3 length is 13 residues. Germline values: CDR1 MNHNS, CDR2 SASEGT. V was cut by 5 bases and J by 6 bases, with 14 bases left in between. The CDR3 here is CASSPSRVGEQYF. The DNA of the CDR3 is TGTGCCAGCAGTCCCTCAAGGGTAGGCGAGCAGTACTTC.

This clonotype came up many times. The gene calls are TRBV29-1 and TRBJ2-7; D perhaps matches TRBD1 (5 bases). CDR3 size: 16 residues. CDR1 and CDR2 (germline): SQVTM, ANQGSEA. V lost 1 base and J lost 0, with 16 bases in between. Written as DNA, the CDR3 is TGCAGCGTTGAAGGGGTGGAAGGGGCCCCCTCCTACGAGCAGTACTTC. Its translation: CSVEGVEGAPSYEQYF.

The chain uses TRBV6-2 or TRBV6-3 and TRBJ1-3; TRBD1 agrees at 7 bases. The CDR3 sequence is 17 residues long. Trimming at V came to 6 bases and at J to 0 bases, leaving 11 bases not matched to a gene. From germline, CDR1 is MNHEY and CDR2 SVGEGT. The CDR3 loop is CASRRDSFILSGNTIYF. Written as DNA, the CDR3 is TGTGCCAGCAGAAGGGACAGCTTTATCCTCTCTGGAAACACCATATATTTT.

There are many counts of this clonotype. The CDR3 loop reads CASGEAAYPPLHF. In DNA, the CDR3 is TGTGCCAGCGGCGAGGCAGCGTACCCACCCCTCCACTTT. J is TRBJ1-6 and V is TRBV11-2; D is ambiguous. Per the germline V gene, CDR1 is SGHAT and CDR2 is FQNNGV. CDR3 length: 13 amino acids. Trimming pared 8 bases from V and 11 bases from J, leaving 16 bases between.

The chain joins TRBV19 to TRBJ2-2; 10 bases align to TRBD1. This CDR3 has 16 residues. CDR1 LNHDA and CDR2 SQIVND come from the germline V gene (reference sequence). J gave up 7 bases and V 5 bases, and 10 bases lay outside the gene matches. Here the CDR3 DNA reads TGTGCCAGTAGTTCCCGGGACAGGGGTAACGACGGGGAGCTGTTTTTT. It encodes CASSSRDRGNDGELFF.

J is TRBJ1-1 and V is TRBV12-3 or TRBV12-4; 9 positions agree with TRBD1. V was clipped by 4 bases and J by 7 bases; unmatched bases: 4. The CDR3 is 13 amino acids. The CDR3 spells CASSYRQGGEAFF. CDR3 in DNA: TGTGCCAGCAGTTATCGACAGGGGGGTGAAGCTTTCTTT.

This clonotype has a count of ten or more. The chain employs TRBV6-5 and TRBJ2-7; D is perhaps TRBD1 or TRBD2 (5 bases each). Trimming cost V 2 bases and J 6 bases, with 11 bases left between them. The length of the CDR3 is 13 residues. Germline CDR1 reads MNHEY; CDR2 reads SVGAGI. The CDR3 DNA sequence: TGTGCCAGCAGTTACCACGGGGACGGCGAGCAGTACTTC. This translates into CASSYHGDGEQYF.

There are many counts of this clonotype. J is TRBJ1-5 and V is TRBV20-1, with 10 nucleotides matching TRBD1. Germline V gene sequence: CDR1 DFQATT, CDR2 SNEGSKA (reference sequence). V gave up 6 bases and J gave up 5 bases; unmatched junction bases: 7. This CDR3 has 14 residues. CDR3 in DNA: TGCAGTGCCGCCGGGACAGGGGTTTATCAGCCCCAGCATTTT. Translating gives CSAAGTGVYQPQHF.

This clonotype was seen a single time. This chain links TRBV24-1 with TRBJ1-1; D gene ambiguous. Per germline, CDR1 KGHDR and CDR2 SFDVKD. This CDR3 region has 13 residues. The germline V and J ends were trimmed by 5 bases and 4 bases, with 10 bases remaining between them. CDR3: CATSVGMSTEAFF. CDR3 DNA: TGTGCCACCAGTGTCGGTATGAGCACTGAAGCTTTCTTT.

This clonotype was recorded at least ten times. The genes are TRBV7-3 and TRBJ2-2; possible D gene TRBD2, 5 bases. In germline, CDR1 is SGHTA, CDR2 FQGTGA. The CDR3 totals 15 residues. Trimming pared 8 bases from V and 3 bases from J, leaving 16 bases between. CDR3 DNA sequence: TGTGCCAGCCCGACGGTTGAGCGGTACACCGGGGAGCTGTTTTTT. Translating gives CASPTVERYTGELFF.

J is TRBJ2-7 and V is TRBV6-1; maybe TRBD2 (5 bases). The V end lost 8 bases, the J end lost 6 bases, and 23 bases lay between the germline ends. The CDR3 sequence is 15 residues long. Germline V gene sequence: CDR1 MNHNS, CDR2 SASEGT. CDR3 in DNA: TGTGCCAGCTCGCCAGACTTGGGAGCTTGGGGCGAGCAGTACTTC. Residues: CASSPDLGAWGEQYF.

This clonotype was seen repeatedly, ten times or more. J is TRBJ2-1 and V is TRBV29-1, with 7 bases matching TRBD2. This CDR3 has 17 amino acids. The J segment lost 6 bases and the V segment lost 7 bases, leaving 21 bases of the junction unmatched. Germline V gives CDR1 SQVTM, CDR2 ANQGSEA. The CDR3 bases are TGCAGCGCTCCCTCTACACTGGCGGGAGTAACGGGCAATGAGCAGTTCTTC. It codes for CSAPSTLAGVTGNEQFF.

This clonotype was seen repeatedly, ten times or more. The CDR3 DNA reads as TGTGCCAGCAGTCCAAACCACCCGGGACAGGGGATCGACGAGCAGTACTTC. It yields the protein CASSPNHPGQGIDEQYF. The chain uses TRBV12-3 or TRBV12-4 and TRBJ2-7; 10 bases align to TRBD1. Trimming removed 5 bases from V and 5 bases from J; junction bases left unmatched: 15. The CDR3 contains 17 residues.

This clonotype was counted ten times or more. The V call is TRBV29-1, the J call TRBJ1-1, with D possibly matching TRBD1 (5 bases). V gave up 4 bases and J gave up 0 bases, with 15 bases separating them. CDR3 length equals 15 residues. Germline assignment: CDR1 SQVTM and CDR2 ANQGSEA. The CDR3 reads CSVGVTETMNTEAFF. DNA of the CDR3: TGCAGCGTTGGAGTGACAGAGACCATGAACACTGAAGCTTTCTTT.

The rearrangement joins TRBV6-2 or TRBV6-3 to TRBJ2-7; no clear D. The CDR3 runs to 14 residues. Trimming removed 0 bases at V and 3 bases at J, with 9 bases between. CDR1 is MNHEY and CDR2 is SVGEGT in the germline V gene. The CDR3 reads CASSYSATYYEQYF. CDR3 coding DNA: TGTGCCAGCAGTTACTCGGCGACTTACTACGAGCAGTACTTC.

This rearrangement joins TRBV6-2 or TRBV6-3 to TRBJ2-7, with D unclear. Trimming left V 6 bases short and J 4 bases short, with 10 bases between. Per germline, CDR1 MNHEY and CDR2 SVGEGT. The CDR3 runs to 12 residues. The CDR3, as DNA: TGTGCCAGCAGCTCATCAACTTACGAGCAGTACTTC. Protein: CASSSSTYEQYF.